This TCR beta chain is from a study of blood T cell repertoires in COVID-19. Using immunoSEQ multiplex PCR, the repertoire was profiled, and TCRdb retains in-frame clones only, with some absent. The sample comprises about 97,000 clones, just over 85% of which are singletons, and around 2.1% rests with the top ten. The germline V and J ends were trimmed by 5 bases and 8 bases, with 11 bases remaining between them. The CDR3 sequence is 12 residues long. The sequence came from a man in his fifties or sixties with COVID-19, enrolled during active disease. The chain has TRBV12-3 or TRBV12-4 and TRBJ2-3; D possibly corresponds to TRBD2 (6 bases). Sequenced material: peripheral blood. CDR3 loop: CASSPGEVTQYF. Written as DNA, the CDR3 is TGTGCCAGCAGTCCGGGGGAAGTTACGCAGTATTTT.